Sequencing of this T cell receptor (beta chain) was carried out in a study of blood T cell repertoires in COVID-19 (dated by TCRdb to 2020 to 2022). In the study overall: Collaborator samples came from the United States, Italy and Spain and covered acute and convalescent phases of COVID-19. The prospective study material was composed of cDNA or gDNA derived from T cells, B-cell-depleted T cells, or PBMCs. Subjects who had been exposed to COVID-19, were actively infected with it, or had recovered from it provided the deeply sampled blood TCRbeta repertoires that made up the dataset. The repertoires were released in a freely available public database meant as a resource for research on the immune response to SARS-CoV-2. Samples came from the ongoing ImmuneRACE study (first 160 participants) plus 1,254 subjects from 6 global collaborators. The sample metadata nearly always contained a de-identified subject ID, COVID-19 status, age in years and sex. Where available, HLA class I and class II types were taken from metadata supplied by the sample provider and were not determined by assay-based typing. Points the paper makes about the study in general: Clinical and demographic metadata were provided uncurated, with the amount varying by source and participant.

The immunoSEQ Assay, a bias-controlled multiplex PCR, was used to amplify TCRbeta CDR3 regions from genomic DNA. For the original study's pipeline: Nucleated cell counts per sample were estimated from amplification of reference gene primers within the assay. Sequence reads were collapsed and filtered to measure the absolute abundance of every unique TCRbeta CDR3 rearrangement. Productive Simpson clonality was computed per sample as the square root of Simpson's diversity index over productive rearrangements. Imported from immuneACCESS, the table was reduced by TCRdb to in-frame sequences with V and J called. These copies leave out some clones; in studies compared against another copy, an unresolved V gene accounts for under half, and the cause of the remainder is not known. That table supplies the V and J calls and clone size; D and trimming were determined from the DNA. The table for this sample lists hundreds of thousands of clones; approximately 90% of them were counted only once. Roughly 0.69% of the sample comes from the top ten.

The collaborating institutions used their own protocols to collect whole blood in K2EDTA tubes. For TCRbeta analysis, collaborators shipped samples in one of three forms: frozen whole blood, isolated PBMCs, or DNA extracted from either of those sample types. The germline V end is reduced by 0 bases and the J end by 5 bases; junction bases left unmatched: 15. Measured from the cysteine to the phenylalanine, the CDR3 is 19 residues long. Here the CDR3 DNA is all that survives: 57 bases in frame from base 1. The germline V gene sets CDR1 to MNHEY and CDR2 to SVGEGT. The count of this clone is one. The specificity of this receptor is unknown. No base-level quality is on record; no much larger clone is a single base apart.

The sequence was obtained from a man in his forties or fifties with acute or convalescent COVID-19. The sample taken for sequencing was peripheral blood. The chain joins TRBV6-2 or TRBV6-3 to TRBJ2-3; TRBD1 agrees with 9 junctional bases. This receptor has the CDR3 CASSYSTISPDRGGDTQYF. The nucleotide sequence reads TGTGCCAGCAGTTACTCAACAATTTCCCCGGACAGGGGAGGAGATACGCAGTATTTT.